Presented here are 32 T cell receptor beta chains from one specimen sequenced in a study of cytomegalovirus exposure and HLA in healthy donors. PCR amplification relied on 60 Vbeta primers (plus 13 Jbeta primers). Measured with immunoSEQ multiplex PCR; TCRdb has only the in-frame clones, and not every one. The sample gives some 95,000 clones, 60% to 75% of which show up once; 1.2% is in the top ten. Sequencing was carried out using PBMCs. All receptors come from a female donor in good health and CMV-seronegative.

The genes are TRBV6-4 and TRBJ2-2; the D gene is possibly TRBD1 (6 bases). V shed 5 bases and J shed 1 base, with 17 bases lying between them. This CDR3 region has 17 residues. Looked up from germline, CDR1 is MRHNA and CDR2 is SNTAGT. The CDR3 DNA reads TGTGCCAGCAGTCCCGAACGTAACAGGGAGAACACCGGGGAGCTGTTTTTT. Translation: CASSPERNRENTGELFF.

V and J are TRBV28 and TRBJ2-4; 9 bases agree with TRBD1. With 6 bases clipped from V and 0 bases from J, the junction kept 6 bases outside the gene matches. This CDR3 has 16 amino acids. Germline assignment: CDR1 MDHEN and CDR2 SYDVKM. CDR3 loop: CASRQRDRVAKNIQYF. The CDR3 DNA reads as TGTGCCAGCAGACAAAGGGACAGGGTAGCCAAAAACATTCAGTACTTC.

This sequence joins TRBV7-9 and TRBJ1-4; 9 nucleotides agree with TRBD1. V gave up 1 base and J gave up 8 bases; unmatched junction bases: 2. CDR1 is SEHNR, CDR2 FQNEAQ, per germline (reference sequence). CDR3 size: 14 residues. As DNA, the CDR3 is TGTGCCAGCAGCTTAGGGGACAGGGCGGAAAAACTGTTTTTT. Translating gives CASSLGDRAEKLFF.

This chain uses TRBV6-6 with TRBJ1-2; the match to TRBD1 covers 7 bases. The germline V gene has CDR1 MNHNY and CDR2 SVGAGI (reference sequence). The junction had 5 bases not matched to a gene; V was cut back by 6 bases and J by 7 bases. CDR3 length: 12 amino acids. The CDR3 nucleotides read TGTGCCAGCAGCACAGGGGTCGGTGGCTACACCTTC. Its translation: CASSTGVGGYTF.

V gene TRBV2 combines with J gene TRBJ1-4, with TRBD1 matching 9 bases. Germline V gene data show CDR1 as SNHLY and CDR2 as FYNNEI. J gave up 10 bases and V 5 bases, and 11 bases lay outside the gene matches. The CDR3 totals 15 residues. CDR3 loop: CASSPGGTGFGKLFF. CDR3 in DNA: TGTGCCAGCAGTCCTGGGGGGACAGGGTTCGGAAAACTGTTTTTT.

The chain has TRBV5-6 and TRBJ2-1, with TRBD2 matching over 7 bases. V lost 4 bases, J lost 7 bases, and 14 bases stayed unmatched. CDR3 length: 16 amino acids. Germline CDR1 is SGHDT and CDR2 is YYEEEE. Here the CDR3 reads CASSQTPGGRWNEQFF. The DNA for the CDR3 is TGTGCCAGCAGCCAGACGCCTGGCGGGAGATGGAATGAGCAGTTCTTC.

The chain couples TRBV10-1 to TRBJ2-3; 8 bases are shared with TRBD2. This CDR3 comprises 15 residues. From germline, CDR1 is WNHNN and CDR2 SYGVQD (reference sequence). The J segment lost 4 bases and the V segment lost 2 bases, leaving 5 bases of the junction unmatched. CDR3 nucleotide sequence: TGCGCCAGCAGTGAGGGGACTAGTGGCCCAGATACGCAGTATTTT. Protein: CASSEGTSGPDTQYF.

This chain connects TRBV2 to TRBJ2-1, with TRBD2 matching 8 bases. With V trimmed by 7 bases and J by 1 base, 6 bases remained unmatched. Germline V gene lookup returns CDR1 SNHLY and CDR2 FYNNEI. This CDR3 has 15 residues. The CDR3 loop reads CASTLAGQSYNEQFF. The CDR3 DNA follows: TGTGCCAGCACCTTAGCGGGGCAATCCTACAATGAGCAGTTCTTC. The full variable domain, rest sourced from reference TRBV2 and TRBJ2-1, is EPEVTQTPSHQVTQMGQEVILRCVPISNHLYFYWYRQILGQKVEFLVSFYNNEISEKSEIFDDQFSVERPDGSNFTLKIRSTKLEDSAMYFCASTLAGQSYNEQFFGPGTRLTVL.

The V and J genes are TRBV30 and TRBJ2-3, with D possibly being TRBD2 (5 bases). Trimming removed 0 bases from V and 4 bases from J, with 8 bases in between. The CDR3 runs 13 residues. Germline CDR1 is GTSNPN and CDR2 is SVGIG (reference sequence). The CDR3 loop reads CAWSVMRADTQYF. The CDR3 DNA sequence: TGTGCCTGGAGTGTAATGAGGGCAGATACGCAGTATTTT.

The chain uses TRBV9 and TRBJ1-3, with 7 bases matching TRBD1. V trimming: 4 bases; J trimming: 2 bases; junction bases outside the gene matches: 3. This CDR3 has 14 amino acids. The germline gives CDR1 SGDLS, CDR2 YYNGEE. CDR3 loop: CASSPGTAGNTIYF. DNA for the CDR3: TGTGCCAGCAGCCCCGGGACAGCTGGAAACACCATATATTTT.

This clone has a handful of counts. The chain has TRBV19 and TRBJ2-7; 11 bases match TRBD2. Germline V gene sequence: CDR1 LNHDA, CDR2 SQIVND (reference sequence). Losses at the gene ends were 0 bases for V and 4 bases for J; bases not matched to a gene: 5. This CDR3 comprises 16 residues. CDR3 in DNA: TGTGCCAGTAGTATAGATTTCCGACTAGCGGGATACGAGCAGTACTTC. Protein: CASSIDFRLAGYEQYF.

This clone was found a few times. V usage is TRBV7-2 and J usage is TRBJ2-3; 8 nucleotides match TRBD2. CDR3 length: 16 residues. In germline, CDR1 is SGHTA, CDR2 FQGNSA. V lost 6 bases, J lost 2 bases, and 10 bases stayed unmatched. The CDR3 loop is CASRKGSGDLTDTQYF. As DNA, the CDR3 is TGTGCCAGCAGGAAAGGTAGCGGGGACCTCACAGATACGCAGTATTTT.

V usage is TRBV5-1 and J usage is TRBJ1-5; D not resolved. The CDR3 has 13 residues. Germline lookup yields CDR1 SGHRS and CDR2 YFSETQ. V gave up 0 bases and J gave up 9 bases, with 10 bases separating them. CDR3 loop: CASSLDRSSPQHF. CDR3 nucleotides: TGCGCCAGCAGCTTGGATAGGAGTTCGCCCCAGCATTTT. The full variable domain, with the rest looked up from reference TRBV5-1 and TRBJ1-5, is KAGVTQTPRYLIKTRGQQVTLSCSPISGHRSVSWYQQTPGQGLQFLFEYFSETQRNKGNFPGRFSGRQFSNSRSEMNVSTLELGDSALYLCASSLDRSSPQHFGDGTRLSIL.

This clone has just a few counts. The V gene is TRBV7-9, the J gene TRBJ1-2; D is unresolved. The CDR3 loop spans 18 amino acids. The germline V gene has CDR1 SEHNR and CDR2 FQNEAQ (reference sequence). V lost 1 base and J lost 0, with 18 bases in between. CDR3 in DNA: TGTGCCAGCAGCTTAGTTGGCCAGCTCGGACTCTCTAACTATGGCTACACCTTC. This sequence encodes CASSLVGQLGLSNYGYTF.

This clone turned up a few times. The CDR3 loop reads CASSVSGGPETQYF. The CDR3 region has the DNA TGTGCCAGCAGCGTTTCGGGAGGGCCGGAGACCCAGTACTTC. The gene calls are TRBV9 and TRBJ2-5, with 8 bases lining up with TRBD2. This CDR3 spans 14 amino acids. Germline-derived CDR1 and CDR2 are SGDLS and YYNGEE. J was trimmed by 5 bases and V by 2 bases; bases with no gene match: 5.

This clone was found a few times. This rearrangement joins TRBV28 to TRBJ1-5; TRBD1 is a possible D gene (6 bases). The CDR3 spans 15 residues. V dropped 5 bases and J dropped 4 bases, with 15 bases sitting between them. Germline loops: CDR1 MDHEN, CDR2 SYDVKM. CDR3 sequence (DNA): TGTGCCAGCAGTCGGGGGAGGGGGAGGAATCAGCCCCAGCATTTT. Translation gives CASSRGRGRNQPQHF.

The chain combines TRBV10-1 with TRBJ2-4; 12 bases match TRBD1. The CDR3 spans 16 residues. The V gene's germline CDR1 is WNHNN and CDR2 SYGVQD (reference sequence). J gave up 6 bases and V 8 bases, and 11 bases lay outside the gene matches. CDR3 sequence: CASSTGTGGAGNIQYF. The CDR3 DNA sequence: TGCGCCAGCTCAACCGGGACAGGGGGCGCAGGAAACATTCAGTACTTC.

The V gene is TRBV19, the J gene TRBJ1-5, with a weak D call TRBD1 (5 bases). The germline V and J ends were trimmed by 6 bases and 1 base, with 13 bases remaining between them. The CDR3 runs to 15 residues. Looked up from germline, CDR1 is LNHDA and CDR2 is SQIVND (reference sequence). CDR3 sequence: CASSPSGGSNQPQHF. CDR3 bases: TGTGCCAGTAGCCCCTCGGGGGGGAGCAATCAGCCCCAGCATTTT.

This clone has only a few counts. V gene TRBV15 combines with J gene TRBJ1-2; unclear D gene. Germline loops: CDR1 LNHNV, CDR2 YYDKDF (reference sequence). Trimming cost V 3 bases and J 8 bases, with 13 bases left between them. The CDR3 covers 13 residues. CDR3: CATSRPGREGYTF. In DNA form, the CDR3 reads TGTGCCACCAGCAGGCCGGGGAGGGAAGGCTACACCTTC. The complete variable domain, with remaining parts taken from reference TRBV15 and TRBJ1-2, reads DAMVIQNPRYQVTQFGKPVTLSCSQTLNHNVMYWYQQKSSQAPKLLFHYYDKDFNNEADTPDNFQSRRPNTSFCFLDIRSPGLGDTAMYLCATSRPGREGYTFGSGTRLTVV.

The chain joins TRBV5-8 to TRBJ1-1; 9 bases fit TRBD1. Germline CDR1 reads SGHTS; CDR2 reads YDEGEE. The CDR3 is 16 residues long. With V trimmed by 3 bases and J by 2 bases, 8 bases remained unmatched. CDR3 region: CASSWGTGFGNTEAFF. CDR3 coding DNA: TGTGCCAGCAGCTGGGGGACAGGGTTTGGAAACACTGAAGCTTTCTTT.

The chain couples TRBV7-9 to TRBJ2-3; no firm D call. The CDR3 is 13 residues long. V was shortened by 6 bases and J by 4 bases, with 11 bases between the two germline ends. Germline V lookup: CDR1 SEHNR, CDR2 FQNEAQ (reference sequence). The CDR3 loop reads CASSLGSPDTQYF. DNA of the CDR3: TGTGCCAGCAGTCTAGGAAGTCCAGATACGCAGTATTTT.

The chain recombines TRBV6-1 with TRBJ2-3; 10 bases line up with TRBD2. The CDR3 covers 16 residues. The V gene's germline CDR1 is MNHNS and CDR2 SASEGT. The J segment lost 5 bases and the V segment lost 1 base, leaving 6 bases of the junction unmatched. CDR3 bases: TGTGCCAGCAGTGAAGGACTAGCGGGTATGGGAGATACGCAGTATTTT. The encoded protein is CASSEGLAGMGDTQYF.

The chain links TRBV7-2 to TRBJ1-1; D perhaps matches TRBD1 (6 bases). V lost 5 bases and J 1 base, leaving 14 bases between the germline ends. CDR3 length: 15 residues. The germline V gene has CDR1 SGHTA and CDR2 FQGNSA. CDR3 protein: CASSQGTGPNTEAFF. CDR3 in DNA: TGTGCCAGCAGCCAAGGCACAGGGCCGAACACTGAAGCTTTCTTT.

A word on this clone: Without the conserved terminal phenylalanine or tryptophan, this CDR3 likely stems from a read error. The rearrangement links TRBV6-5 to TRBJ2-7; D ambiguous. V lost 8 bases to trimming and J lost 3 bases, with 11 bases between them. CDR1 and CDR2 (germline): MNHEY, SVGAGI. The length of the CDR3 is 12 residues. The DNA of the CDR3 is TGTGCCAGCCGAGACGGCGGCTACGAGCAGTACCTC. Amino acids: CASRDGGYEQYL.

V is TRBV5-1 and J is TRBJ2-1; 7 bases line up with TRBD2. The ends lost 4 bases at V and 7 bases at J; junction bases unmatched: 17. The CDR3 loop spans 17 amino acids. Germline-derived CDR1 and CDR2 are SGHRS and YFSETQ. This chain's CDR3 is CASSPHEGPGGLNEQFF. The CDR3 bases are TGCGCCAGCAGCCCGCACGAGGGCCCGGGAGGTCTAAATGAGCAGTTCTTC.

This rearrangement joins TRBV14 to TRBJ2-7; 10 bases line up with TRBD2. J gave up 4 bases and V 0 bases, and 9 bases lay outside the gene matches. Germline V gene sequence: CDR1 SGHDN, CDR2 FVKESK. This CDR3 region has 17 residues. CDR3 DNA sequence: TGTGCCAGCAGCCAAGAGAGGCTAGCGGGAGTTGAGTACGAGCAGTACTTC. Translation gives CASSQERLAGVEYEQYF.

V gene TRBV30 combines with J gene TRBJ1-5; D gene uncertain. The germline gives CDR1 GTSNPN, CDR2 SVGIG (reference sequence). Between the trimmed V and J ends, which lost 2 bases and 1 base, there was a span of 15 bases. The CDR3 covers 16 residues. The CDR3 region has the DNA TGTGCCTGGAGTTCCACCCATGGCGGGAGCAATCAGCCCCAGCATTTT. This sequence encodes CAWSSTHGGSNQPQHF.

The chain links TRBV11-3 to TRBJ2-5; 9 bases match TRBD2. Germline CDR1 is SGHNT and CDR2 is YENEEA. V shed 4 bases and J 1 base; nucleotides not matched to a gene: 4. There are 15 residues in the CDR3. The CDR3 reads CASSSGLASQETQYF. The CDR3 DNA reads TGTGCCAGCAGCTCCGGACTAGCGTCCCAAGAGACCCAGTACTTC.

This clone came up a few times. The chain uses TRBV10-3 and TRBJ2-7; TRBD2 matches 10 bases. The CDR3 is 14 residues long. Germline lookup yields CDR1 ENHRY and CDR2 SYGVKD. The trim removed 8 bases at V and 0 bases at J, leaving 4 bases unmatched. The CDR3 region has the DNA TGTGCCATCGGTGGGACTAGCGCCTCCTACGAGCAGTACTTC. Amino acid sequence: CAIGGTSASYEQYF.

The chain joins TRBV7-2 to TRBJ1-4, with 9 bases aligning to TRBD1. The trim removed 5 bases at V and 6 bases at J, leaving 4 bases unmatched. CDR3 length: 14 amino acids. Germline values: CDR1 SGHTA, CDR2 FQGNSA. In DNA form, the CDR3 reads TGTGCCAGCAGCCCGGGACAGGGTTATGAAAAACTGTTTTTT. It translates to CASSPGQGYEKLFF.

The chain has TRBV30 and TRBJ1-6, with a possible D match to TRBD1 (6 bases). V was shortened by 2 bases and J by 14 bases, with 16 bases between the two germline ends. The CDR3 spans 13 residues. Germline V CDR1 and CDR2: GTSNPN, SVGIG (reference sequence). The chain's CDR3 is CAWSRQGRVALHF. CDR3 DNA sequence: TGTGCCTGGAGTCGGCAGGGGAGGGTGGCCCTCCACTTT.

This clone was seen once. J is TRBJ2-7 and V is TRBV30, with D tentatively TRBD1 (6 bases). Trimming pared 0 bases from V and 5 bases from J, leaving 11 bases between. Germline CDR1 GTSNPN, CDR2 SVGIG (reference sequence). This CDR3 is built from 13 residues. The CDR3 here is CAWSVQGDDEQYF. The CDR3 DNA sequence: TGTGCCTGGAGTGTACAGGGAGACGACGAGCAGTACTTC. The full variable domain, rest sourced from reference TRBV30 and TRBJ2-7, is SQTIHQWPATLVQPVGSPLSLECTVEGTSNPNLYWYRQAAGRGLQLLFYSVGIGQISSEVPQNLSASRPQDRQFILSSKKLLLSDSGFYLCAWSVQGDDEQYFGPGTRLTVT.